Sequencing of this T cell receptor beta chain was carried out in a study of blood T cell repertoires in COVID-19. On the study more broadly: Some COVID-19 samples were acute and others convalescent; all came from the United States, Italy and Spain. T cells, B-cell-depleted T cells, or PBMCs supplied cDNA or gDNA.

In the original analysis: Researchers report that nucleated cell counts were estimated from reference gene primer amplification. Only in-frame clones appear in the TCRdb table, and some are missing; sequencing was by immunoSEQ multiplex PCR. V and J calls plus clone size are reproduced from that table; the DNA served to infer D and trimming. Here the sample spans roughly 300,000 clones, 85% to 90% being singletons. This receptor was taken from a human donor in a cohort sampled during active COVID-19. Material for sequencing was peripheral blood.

The CDR3 coding sequence is TGTGCCAGCAGTGGACAGGGCTTGAACACTGAAGCTTTCTTT. Its translation: CASSGQGLNTEAFF. The chain uses TRBV2 and TRBJ1-1; 7 bases line up with TRBD1. V lost 4 bases and J lost 0; bases outside the gene matches: 2. The CDR3 has 14 amino acids. Germline V lookup: CDR1 SNHLY, CDR2 FYNNEI.